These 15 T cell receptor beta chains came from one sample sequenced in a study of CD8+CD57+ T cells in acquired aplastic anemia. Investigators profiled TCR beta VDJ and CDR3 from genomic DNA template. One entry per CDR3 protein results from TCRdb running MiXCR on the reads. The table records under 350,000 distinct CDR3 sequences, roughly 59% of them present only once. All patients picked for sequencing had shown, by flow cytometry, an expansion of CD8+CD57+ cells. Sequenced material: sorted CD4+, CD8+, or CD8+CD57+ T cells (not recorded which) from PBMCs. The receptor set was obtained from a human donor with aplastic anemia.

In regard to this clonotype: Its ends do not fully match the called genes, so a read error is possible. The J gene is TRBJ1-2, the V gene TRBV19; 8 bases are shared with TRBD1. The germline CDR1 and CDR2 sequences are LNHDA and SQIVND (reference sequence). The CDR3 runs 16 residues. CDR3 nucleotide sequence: TGTGCCAGTAGTACACCAAGACAGGGGCGAGTTTGTGGCTCCACCTTC. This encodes CASSTPRQGRVCGSTF.

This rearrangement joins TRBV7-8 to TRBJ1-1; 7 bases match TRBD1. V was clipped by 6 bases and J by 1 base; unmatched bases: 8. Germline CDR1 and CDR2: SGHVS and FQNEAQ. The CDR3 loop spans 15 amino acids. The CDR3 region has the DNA TGTGCCAGCAGGTCCCGGGAGGGGGCGAACACTGAAGCTTTCTTT. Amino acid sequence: CASRSREGANTEAFF.

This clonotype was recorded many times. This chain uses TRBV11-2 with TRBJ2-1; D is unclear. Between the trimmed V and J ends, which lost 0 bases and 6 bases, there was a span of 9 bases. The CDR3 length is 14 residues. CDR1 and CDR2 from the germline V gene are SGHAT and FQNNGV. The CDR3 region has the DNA TGTGCCAGCAGCTTAGATGGACCGAGCAATGAGCAGTTCTTC. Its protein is CASSLDGPSNEQFF.

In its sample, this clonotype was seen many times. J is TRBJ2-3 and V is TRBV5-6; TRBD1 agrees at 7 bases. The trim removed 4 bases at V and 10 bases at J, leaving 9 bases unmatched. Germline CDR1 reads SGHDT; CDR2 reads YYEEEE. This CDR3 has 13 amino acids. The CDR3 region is CASSRFGQDAQYF. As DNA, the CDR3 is TGTGCCAGCAGCCGATTTGGACAGGACGCGCAGTATTTT.

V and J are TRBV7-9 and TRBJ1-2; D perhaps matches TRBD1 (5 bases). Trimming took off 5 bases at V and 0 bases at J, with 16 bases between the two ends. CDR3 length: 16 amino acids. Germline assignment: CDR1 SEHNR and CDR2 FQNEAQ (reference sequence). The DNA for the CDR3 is TGTGCCAGCAGCCGCCATGGGGGTCTAGCTAACTATGGCTACACCTTC. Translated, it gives CASSRHGGLANYGYTF.

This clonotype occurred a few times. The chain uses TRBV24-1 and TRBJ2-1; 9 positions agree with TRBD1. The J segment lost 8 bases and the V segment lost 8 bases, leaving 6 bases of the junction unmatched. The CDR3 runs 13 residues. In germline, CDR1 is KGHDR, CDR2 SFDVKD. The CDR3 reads CATKGTGIHEQFF. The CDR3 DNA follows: TGTGCCACCAAGGGGACAGGGATCCATGAGCAGTTCTTC.

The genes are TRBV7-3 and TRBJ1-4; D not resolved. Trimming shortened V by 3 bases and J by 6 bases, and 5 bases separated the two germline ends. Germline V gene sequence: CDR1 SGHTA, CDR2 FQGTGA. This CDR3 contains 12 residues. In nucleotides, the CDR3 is TGTGCCAGCAGCTTGAAGGATGAAAAACTGTTTTTT. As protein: CASSLKDEKLFF.

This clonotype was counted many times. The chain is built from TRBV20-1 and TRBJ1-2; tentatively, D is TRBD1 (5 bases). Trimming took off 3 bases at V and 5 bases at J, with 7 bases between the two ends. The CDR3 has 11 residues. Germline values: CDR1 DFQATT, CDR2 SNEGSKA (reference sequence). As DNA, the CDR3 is TGCAGTGCTAGGGGACGATATGGCTACACCTTC. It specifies CSARGRYGYTF.

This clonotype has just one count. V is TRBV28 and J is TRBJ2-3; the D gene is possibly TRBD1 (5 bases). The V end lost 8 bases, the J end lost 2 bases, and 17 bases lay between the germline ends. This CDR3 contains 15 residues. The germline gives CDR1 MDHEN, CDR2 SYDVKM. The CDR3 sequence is CASRRRLGPTDTQYF. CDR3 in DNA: TGTGCCAGCCGACGAAGACTGGGGCCCACAGATACGCAGTATTTT.

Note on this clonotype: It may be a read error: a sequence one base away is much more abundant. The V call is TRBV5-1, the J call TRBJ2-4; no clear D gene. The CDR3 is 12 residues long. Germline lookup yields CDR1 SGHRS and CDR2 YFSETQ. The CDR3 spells CASSLGSNTQYF. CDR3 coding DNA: TGCGCCAGCAGCTTGGGATCAAACACTCAGTACTTC. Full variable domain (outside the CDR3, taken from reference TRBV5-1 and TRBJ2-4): KAGVTQTPRYLIKTRGQQVTLSCSPISGHRSVSWYQQTPGQGLQFLFEYFSETQRNKGNFPGRFSGRQFSNSRSEMNVSTLELGDSALYLCASSLGSNTQYFGAGTRLSVL.

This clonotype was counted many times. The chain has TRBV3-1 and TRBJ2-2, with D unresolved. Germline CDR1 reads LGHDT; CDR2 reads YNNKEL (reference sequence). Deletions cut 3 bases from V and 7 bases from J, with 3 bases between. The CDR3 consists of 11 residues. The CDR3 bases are TGTGCCAGCAGCCAGGTCGGGGAGCTGTTTTTT. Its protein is CASSQVGELFF.

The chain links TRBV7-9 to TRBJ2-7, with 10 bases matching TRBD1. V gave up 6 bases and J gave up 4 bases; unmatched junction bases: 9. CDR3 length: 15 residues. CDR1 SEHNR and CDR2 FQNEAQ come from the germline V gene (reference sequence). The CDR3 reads CASSHRTDRGYEQYF. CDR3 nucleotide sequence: TGTGCCAGCAGTCACCGGACGGACAGGGGGTACGAGCAGTACTTC.

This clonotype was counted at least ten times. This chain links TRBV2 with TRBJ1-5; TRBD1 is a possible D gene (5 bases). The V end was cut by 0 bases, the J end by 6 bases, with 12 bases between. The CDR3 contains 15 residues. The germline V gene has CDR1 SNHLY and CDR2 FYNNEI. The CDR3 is CASSEAGPRVQPQHF. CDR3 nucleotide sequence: TGTGCCAGCAGTGAAGCGGGGCCCCGGGTTCAGCCCCAGCATTTT. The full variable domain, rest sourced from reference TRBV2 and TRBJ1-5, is EPEVTQTPSHQVTQMGQEVILRCVPISNHLYFYWYRQILGQKVEFLVSFYNNEISEKSEIFDDQFSVERPDGSNFTLKIRSTKLEDSAMYFCASSEAGPRVQPQHFGDGTRLSIL.

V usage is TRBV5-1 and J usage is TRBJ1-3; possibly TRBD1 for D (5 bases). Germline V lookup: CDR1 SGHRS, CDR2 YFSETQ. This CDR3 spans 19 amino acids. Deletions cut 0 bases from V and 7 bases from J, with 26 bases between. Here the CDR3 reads CASSLDAFGTGEGWNTIYF. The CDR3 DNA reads TGCGCCAGCAGCTTGGATGCCTTTGGGACCGGGGAGGGGTGGAACACCATATATTTT.

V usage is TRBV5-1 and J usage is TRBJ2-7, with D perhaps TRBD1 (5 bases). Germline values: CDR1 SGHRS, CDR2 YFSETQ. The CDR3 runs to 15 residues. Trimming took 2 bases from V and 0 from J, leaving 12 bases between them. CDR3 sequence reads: CASSLSDTGSYEQYF. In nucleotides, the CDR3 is TGCGCCAGCAGCTTATCGGACACGGGCTCCTACGAGCAGTACTTC. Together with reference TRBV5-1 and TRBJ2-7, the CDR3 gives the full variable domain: KAGVTQTPRYLIKTRGQQVTLSCSPISGHRSVSWYQQTPGQGLQFLFEYFSETQRNKGNFPGRFSGRQFSNSRSEMNVSTLELGDSALYLCASSLSDTGSYEQYFGPGTRLTVT.